The text below deals with one TCR beta chain. Its antigen is unknown. Here immunoSEQ multiplex PCR was the method, and the copy in TCRdb shows in-frame clones only, minus some. The table has 85,000 to 90,000 clones, approximately 90% seen once; the top ten hold 0.3% to 0.45%. These data are taken from a study of graft-versus-host responses after intestinal transplantation. Study background: Recipients had transplants, and these were multivisceral, liver-intestinal, or isolated intestinal. All recipients got anti-thymocyte globulin induction, then tacrolimus and steroids for approximately 3 years. Study-wide points: Early post-transplant HvG declines were associated with peak circulating GvH clone levels. Subjects displaying graft-donor T cell macrochimerism possessed elevated graft-versus-host to host-versus-graft clonal ratios inside allografts.

V lost 2 bases and J 4 bases, leaving 15 bases between the germline ends. The germline CDR1 and CDR2 sequences are SGHRS and YFSETQ. The CDR3 runs to 15 residues. The TCR sequence derives from a human donor who was the organ donor for an intestinal transplant. This specimen consisted of unstimulated CD4+ T cells sorted from spleen or lymph node cells, obtained before transplant. The genes are TRBV5-1 and TRBJ1-2; D remains ambiguous. This CDR3 reads CASSLGLTEAYGYTF. CDR3 DNA: TGCGCCAGCAGCTTAGGACTAACGGAGGCCTATGGCTACACCTTC.